The 7 T cell receptor beta chains listed next were all sequenced from one sample in a study of radiation and T cells in renal cell carcinoma (TCRdb year 2020). The time point label, read with the paper, signifies: baseline pretreatment blood. Explained via the paper, the treatment or condition label denotes: 15 Gy SBRT to primary tumor, nephrectomy 4 weeks later. Library preparation was by the immunoSEQ multiplex PCR assay. The clones in this table, taken by TCRdb from immuneACCESS, are in-frame only. Not every clone is retained; where verified, under half of the shortfall comes from an unresolved V gene, and the cause of the rest is unknown. Across this sample there are 150,000 or so clones, with about 85% seen only once. Clones ranked in the top ten supply around 4.4% of the sample. The material was blood, obtained from a patient whose treatment included radiotherapy and nephrectomy. These receptors were collected from a woman aged 70-85 years with renal cell carcinoma.

The chain joins TRBV9 to TRBJ1-2, with a weak D call TRBD1 (6 bases). V was cut by 4 bases and J by 5 bases, with 24 bases left in between. The germline V gene has CDR1 SGDLS and CDR2 YYNGEE. This CDR3 region has 17 residues. The CDR3 DNA is TGTGCCAGCAGCCCCGATCCGGGACAAGCGATTCCGTATGGCTACACCTTC. This gives the protein CASSPDPGQAIPYGYTF.

This clone was seen a few times. The V call is TRBV28, the J call TRBJ1-2, with 11 nucleotides matching TRBD1. Losses at the gene ends were 2 bases for V and 8 bases for J; bases not matched to a gene: 10. CDR3 length: 16 amino acids. The germline V gene has CDR1 MDHEN and CDR2 SYDVKM. Here the CDR3 DNA reads TGTGCCAGCAGTTTAGGGGGACAGGGGGTCAGAGAAGGCTACACCTTC. As protein: CASSLGGQGVREGYTF.

This clone was counted a single time. The chain employs TRBV29-1 and TRBJ1-2; the D is unclear. The CDR3 covers 13 residues. V was cut by 2 bases and J by 0 bases, with 7 bases left in between. Germline-derived CDR1 and CDR2 are SQVTM and ANQGSEA. The chain's CDR3 is CSVEQLTNYGYTF. The DNA for the CDR3 is TGCAGCGTTGAACAGTTGACTAACTATGGCTACACCTTC.

The chain carries TRBV7-2 and TRBJ1-5; no definite D call. The germline gives CDR1 SGHTA, CDR2 FQGNSA. The CDR3 is 14 amino acids. V was pared by 3 bases and J by 6 bases, with 12 bases between. CDR3 bases: TGTGCCAGCAGCTTTCGAACCGTCGGTCAGCCCCAGCATTTT. It yields the protein CASSFRTVGQPQHF.

The chain is built from TRBV30 and TRBJ1-5; D may be TRBD1 (6 bases). The length of the CDR3 is 14 residues. The germline V and J ends were trimmed by 2 bases and 1 base, with 9 bases remaining between them. The germline V gene encodes CDR1 GTSNPN and CDR2 SVGIG (reference sequence). CDR3 in DNA: TGTGCCTGGAGTTTCCAGGGGAGCAATCAGCCCCAGCATTTT. Protein: CAWSFQGSNQPQHF. Full variable domain (remainder filled in from reference TRBV30 and TRBJ1-5): SQTIHQWPATLVQPVGSPLSLECTVEGTSNPNLYWYRQAAGRGLQLLFYSVGIGQISSEVPQNLSASRPQDRQFILSSKKLLLSDSGFYLCAWSFQGSNQPQHFGDGTRLSIL.

The chain uses TRBV30 and TRBJ2-1, with D unclear. The CDR3 is 12 residues long. The germline CDR1 and CDR2 sequences are GTSNPN and SVGIG (reference sequence). Trimming cost V 0 bases and J 10 bases, with 10 bases left between them. As DNA, the CDR3 is TGTGCCTGGAGTGTACGCAGCTACGAGCAGTTCTTC. It codes for CAWSVRSYEQFF. The full variable domain, with the rest looked up from reference TRBV30 and TRBJ2-1, is SQTIHQWPATLVQPVGSPLSLECTVEGTSNPNLYWYRQAAGRGLQLLFYSVGIGQISSEVPQNLSASRPQDRQFILSSKKLLLSDSGFYLCAWSVRSYEQFFGPGTRLTVL.

Concerning this clone: In the same sample, other DNA sequences code for this CDR3. This chain joins TRBV14 and TRBJ2-2; 7 nucleotides match TRBD1. The germline V gene encodes CDR1 SGHDN and CDR2 FVKESK. The CDR3 extends over 15 amino acids. V dropped 4 bases and J dropped 0; count of bases not matched to a gene: 2. The chain's CDR3 is CASSRTGANTGELFF. In DNA form, the CDR3 reads TGTGCCAGCAGCCGGACAGGAGCGAACACCGGGGAGCTGTTTTTT.